The 22 T cell receptor beta chains below were found in one sample sequenced in a study of OX40 agonist ivuxolimab in advanced cancers. Libraries were made using the immunoSEQ multiplex PCR assay. The table comes from immuneACCESS by way of TCRdb, which keeps in-frame sequences with V and J called. Part of the clones is missing from these tables; in studies checked, under half for an unresolved V gene and the rest for unknown reasons. The sample table shows about 58,000 clones, and roughly four fifths are seen once. Jointly, the top ten make up 0.7% to 0.8% of the sample. The sequencing used CD4+ or CD8+ T cells sorted from blood, collected in a trial of the OX40 agonist ivuxolimab. Receptor source: an adult with an advanced solid tumor such as melanoma, head and neck, liver or kidney cancer.

Here the CDR3 reads CASSQGTNQPQHF. The CDR3 nucleotides are TGTGCCAGCAGTCAGGGGACCAATCAGCCCCAGCATTTT. The V call is TRBV6-5, the J call TRBJ1-5; D is possibly TRBD1 (6 bases). The CDR3 is 13 amino acids. CDR1 and CDR2 (germline): MNHEY, SVGAGI. With 5 bases removed from V and 3 bases from J, the gap between germline ends came to 8 bases.

The chain carries TRBV7-7 and TRBJ2-3, with unresolved D. The CDR3 runs to 13 residues. V gave up 4 bases and J gave up 6 bases, with 11 bases separating them. The germline V gene encodes CDR1 SSHAT and CDR2 FNYEAQ (reference sequence). The CDR3 nucleotides read TGTGCCAGCAGCTCCCTCGTTGGGGATACGCAGTATTTT. Its protein product is CASSSLVGDTQYF.

The chain employs TRBV6-6 and TRBJ2-4; 9 bases map to TRBD1. Germline CDR1 reads MNHNY; CDR2 reads SVGAGI (reference sequence). The J segment lost 3 bases and the V segment lost 6 bases, leaving 6 bases of the junction unmatched. This CDR3 spans 15 amino acids. The CDR3 sequence is CASRRQGVGKNIQYF. The CDR3 DNA reads TGTGCCAGCAGACGACAGGGGGTGGGCAAAAACATTCAGTACTTC.

V and J are TRBV6-1 and TRBJ1-2; D call uncertain. With 5 bases removed from V and 4 bases from J, the gap between germline ends came to 11 bases. There are 13 residues in the CDR3. Germline V gene data show CDR1 as MNHNS and CDR2 as SASEGT. The CDR3 nucleotides are TGTGCCAGCAGTACCCCAAACAGCTATGGCTACACCTTC. This sequence encodes CASSTPNSYGYTF.

The chain links TRBV29-1 to TRBJ2-7, with D unresolved. The CDR3 covers 15 residues. Germline loops: CDR1 SQVTM, CDR2 ANQGSEA. V gave up 6 bases and J gave up 0 bases, with 18 bases separating them. The CDR3 DNA reads TGCAGCGTAACCGTATCCCTAGGAAGCTCCTACGAGCAGTACTTC. Translating it yields CSVTVSLGSSYEQYF.

The chain uses TRBV6-1 and TRBJ2-7, with D possibly matching TRBD1 (5 bases). Trimming shortened V by 6 bases and J by 0 bases, and 15 bases separated the two germline ends. Germline CDR1 is MNHNS and CDR2 is SASEGT. The CDR3 is 15 residues long. CDR3 sequence reads: CASSGRSGYSYEQYF. The DNA for the CDR3 is TGTGCCAGCAGCGGGCGGTCAGGGTACTCCTACGAGCAGTACTTC.

This chain connects TRBV7-2 to TRBJ1-1; D is unclear. The CDR3 spans 13 residues. V lost 2 bases, J lost 2 bases, and 6 bases lay in between. The V gene's germline CDR1 is SGHTA and CDR2 FQGNSA. CDR3 protein: CASSLNRNTEAFF. In nucleotides, the CDR3 is TGTGCCAGCAGCTTAAACCGTAACACTGAAGCTTTCTTT.

This chain uses TRBV15 with TRBJ1-2; tentative D call: TRBD1 (6 bases). Germline V lookup: CDR1 LNHNV, CDR2 YYDKDF (reference sequence). V dropped 1 base and J dropped 3 bases, with 12 bases sitting between them. The CDR3 loop spans 15 amino acids. CDR3 loop: CATSRGGQGYYGYTF. In DNA, the CDR3 is TGTGCCACCAGCAGAGGAGGGCAGGGGTACTATGGCTACACCTTC.

The J gene is TRBJ2-3, the V gene TRBV5-1, with 8 bases lining up with TRBD2. There are 16 residues in the CDR3. The V segment lost 4 bases and the J segment 0 bases; nucleotides outside the gene matches: 7. The germline V gene encodes CDR1 SGHRS and CDR2 YFSETQ. The DNA for the CDR3 is TGCGCCAGCAGCCCGGGCGGGGGGACTAGCACAGATACGCAGTATTTT. Residues: CASSPGGGTSTDTQYF.

The chain joins TRBV7-2 to TRBJ2-3; 10 positions match TRBD2. Trimming took 5 bases from V and 8 from J; bases not matched to a gene: 7. The CDR3 totals 14 residues. Germline V gene data show CDR1 as SGHTA and CDR2 as FQGNSA. The CDR3 bases are TGTGCCAGCAGCCTCGGACTAGCGGTTTTTACGCAGTATTTT. Translation: CASSLGLAVFTQYF.

The chain joins TRBV7-8 to TRBJ2-7; 7 nucleotides line up with TRBD1. This CDR3 region has 15 residues. J lost 6 bases, V lost 3 bases, and 11 bases had no gene match. CDR1 SGHVS and CDR2 FQNEAQ come from the germline V gene. As DNA, the CDR3 is TGTGCCAGCAGCTTGAACGCGGACAGGCTTCTCGAGCAGTACTTC. Its protein product is CASSLNADRLLEQYF.

CDR3 residues: CATSIHQETQYF. As DNA, the CDR3 is TGTGCCACCAGCATTCACCAAGAGACCCAGTACTTC. The chain has TRBV15 and TRBJ2-5, with unresolved D. Looked up from germline, CDR1 is LNHNV and CDR2 is YYDKDF (reference sequence). The CDR3 consists of 12 residues. Trimming took 4 bases from V and 0 from J, leaving 3 bases between them.

This chain uses TRBV4-2 with TRBJ1-6, with D unclear. This CDR3 comprises 15 residues. Looked up from germline, CDR1 is LGHNA and CDR2 is YNFKEQ. V lost 4 bases and J 6 bases, leaving 13 bases between the germline ends. The CDR3 region has the DNA TGTGCCAGCAGCCCTTCGGCAGGAGCTAATTCACCCCTCCACTTT. Translating gives CASSPSAGANSPLHF.

The chain has TRBV25-1 and TRBJ2-5; D call uncertain. Per germline, CDR1 MGHDK and CDR2 SYGVNS. The ends were cut back, 3 bases at V and 7 bases at J, with 12 bases in the middle. The length of the CDR3 is 13 residues. CDR3: CASSDRGVGTQYF. DNA for the CDR3: TGTGCCAGCAGTGACCGCGGCGTAGGGACCCAGTACTTC.

The count of this clone is one. The chain recombines TRBV6-5 with TRBJ2-7; 10 positions match TRBD1. The CDR3 sequence is 14 residues long. Germline CDR1 is MNHEY and CDR2 is SVGAGI. Trimming removed 6 bases from V and 3 bases from J; junction bases left unmatched: 5. The CDR3 protein is CASRGGQGYYEQYF. The CDR3 bases are TGTGCCAGCAGGGGGGGACAGGGGTACTACGAGCAGTACTTC.

The chain combines TRBV6-1 with TRBJ1-1; a possible D gene is TRBD1 (5 bases). The V end lost 4 bases, the J end lost 4 bases, and 10 bases lay between the germline ends. The CDR3 is made up of 13 amino acids. Germline V gene lookup returns CDR1 MNHNS and CDR2 SASEGT. The CDR3 sequence is CASSVRQGTEAFF. In nucleotides, the CDR3 is TGTGCCAGCAGTGTTAGGCAGGGCACTGAAGCTTTCTTT.

The genes are TRBV11-3 and TRBJ2-7; TRBD1 agrees at 10 bases. Germline values: CDR1 SGHNT, CDR2 YENEEA. The CDR3 covers 15 residues. Trimming removed 5 bases from V and 4 bases from J; junction bases left unmatched: 8. The CDR3 region is CASSTYLGQGYEQYF. The DNA of the CDR3 is TGTGCCAGCAGCACATACCTGGGACAGGGGTACGAGCAGTACTTC. Using reference TRBV11-3 and TRBJ2-7 for the parts outside the CDR3, the full variable domain is EAGVVQSPRYKIIEKKQPVAFWCNPISGHNTLYWYLQNLGQGPELLIRYENEEAVDDSQLPKDRFSAERLKGVDSTLKIQPAELGDSAVYLCASSTYLGQGYEQYFGPGTRLTVT.

The CDR3 DNA reads TGCGCCAGCAGCTTGGGGGGACAGGGAGAGACCCAGTACTTC. Translated, it gives CASSLGGQGETQYF. The V call is TRBV5-1, the J call TRBJ2-5, with 9 positions matching TRBD1. Germline values: CDR1 SGHRS, CDR2 YFSETQ. The V segment lost 0 bases and the J segment 4 bases; nucleotides outside the gene matches: 1. The CDR3 loop spans 14 amino acids.

The rearrangement uses TRBV6-5 and TRBJ1-4, with TRBD1 matching over 7 bases. From germline, CDR1 is MNHEY and CDR2 SVGAGI. The CDR3 has 15 residues. J was trimmed by 8 bases and V by 8 bases; bases with no gene match: 14. The CDR3 here is CASRTGRQGGEKLFF. For the CDR3, the DNA is TGTGCCAGCCGAACGGGGCGGCAGGGGGGCGAAAAACTGTTTTTT.

The chain joins TRBV9 to TRBJ2-5; D is unresolved. The ends were cut back, 2 bases at V and 5 bases at J, with 7 bases in the middle. The CDR3 length is 12 residues. The germline V gene has CDR1 SGDLS and CDR2 YYNGEE. DNA for the CDR3: TGTGCCAGCAGCGTGGGTGGGGAGACCCAGTACTTC. The encoded protein is CASSVGGETQYF.

The chain uses TRBV2 and TRBJ2-2; a weak D match, TRBD2 (5 bases). CDR3 size: 16 residues. CDR1 is SNHLY, CDR2 FYNNEI, per germline. V lost 8 bases, J lost 3 bases, and 19 bases lay in between. CDR3 sequence reads: CASCIEVARDTGELFF. The CDR3 DNA reads TGTGCCAGCTGTATAGAGGTGGCGAGGGACACCGGGGAGCTGTTTTTT.

V and J are TRBV4-2 and TRBJ1-5; D is unresolved. CDR1 and CDR2 from the germline V gene are LGHNA and YNFKEQ. The CDR3 covers 12 residues. V was pared by 0 bases and J by 6 bases, with 3 bases between. The CDR3 spells CASSQEAQPQHF. The CDR3 nucleotides read TGTGCCAGCAGCCAAGAAGCTCAGCCCCAGCATTTT.